This T cell receptor beta chain was profiled in a study of OX40 agonist ivuxolimab in advanced cancers. Here immunoSEQ multiplex PCR was the method, and the copy in TCRdb shows in-frame clones only, minus some. The data contain about 69,000 clones, around 80% of them singletons. The V segment lost 0 bases and the J segment 4 bases; nucleotides outside the gene matches: 7. The CDR3 consists of 15 residues. The germline gives CDR1 SGHRS, CDR2 YFSETQ. The source was CD4+ or CD8+ T cells sorted from blood, collected in a trial of the OX40 agonist ivuxolimab. This rearrangement joins TRBV5-1 to TRBJ2-7; 7 bases line up with TRBD2. This TCR derives from an adult with an advanced solid tumor such as melanoma, head and neck, liver or kidney cancer. The CDR3 region has the DNA TGCGCCAGCAGCTTGGTTGCGGGAGAGATTTACGAGCAGTACTTC. Amino acid sequence: CASSLVAGEIYEQYF.